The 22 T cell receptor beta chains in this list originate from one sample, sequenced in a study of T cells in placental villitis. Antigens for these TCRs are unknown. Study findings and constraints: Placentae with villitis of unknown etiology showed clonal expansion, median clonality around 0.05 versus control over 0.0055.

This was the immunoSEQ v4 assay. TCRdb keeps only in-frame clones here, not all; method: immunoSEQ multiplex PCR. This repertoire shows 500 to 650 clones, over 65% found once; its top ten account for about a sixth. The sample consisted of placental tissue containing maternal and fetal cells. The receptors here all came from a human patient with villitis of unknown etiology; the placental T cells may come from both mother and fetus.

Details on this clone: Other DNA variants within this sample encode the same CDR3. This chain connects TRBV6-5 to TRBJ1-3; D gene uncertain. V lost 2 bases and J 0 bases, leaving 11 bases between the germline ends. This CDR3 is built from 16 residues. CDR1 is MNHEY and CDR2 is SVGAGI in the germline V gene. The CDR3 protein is CASSYGVGSSGNTIYF. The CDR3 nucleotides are TGTGCCAGCAGTTACGGGGTGGGAAGCTCTGGAAACACCATATATTTT.

CDR3 DNA sequence: TGTGCCAGTAGTAGGACTAGCGGTTCAAAAGAGACCCAGTACTTC. This encodes CASSRTSGSKETQYF. The chain links TRBV19 to TRBJ2-5; 10 positions match TRBD2. The CDR3 totals 15 residues. The germline gives CDR1 LNHDA, CDR2 SQIVND (reference sequence). V shed 4 bases, J shed 3 bases, and the junction held 5 bases outside the gene matches.

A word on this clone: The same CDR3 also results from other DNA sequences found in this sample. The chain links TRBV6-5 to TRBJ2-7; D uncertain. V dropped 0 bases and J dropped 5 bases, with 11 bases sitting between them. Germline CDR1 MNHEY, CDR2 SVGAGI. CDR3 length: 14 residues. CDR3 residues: CASSYSLMGNEQYF. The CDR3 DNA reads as TGTGCCAGCAGTTACTCCCTAATGGGCAACGAGCAGTACTTC.

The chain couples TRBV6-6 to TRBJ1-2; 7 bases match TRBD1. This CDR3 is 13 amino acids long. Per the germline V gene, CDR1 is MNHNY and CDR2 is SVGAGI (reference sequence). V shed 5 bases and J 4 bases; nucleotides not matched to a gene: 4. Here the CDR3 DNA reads TGTGCCAGCAGTAGACAGGGCCGCTATGGCTACACCTTC. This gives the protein CASSRQGRYGYTF.

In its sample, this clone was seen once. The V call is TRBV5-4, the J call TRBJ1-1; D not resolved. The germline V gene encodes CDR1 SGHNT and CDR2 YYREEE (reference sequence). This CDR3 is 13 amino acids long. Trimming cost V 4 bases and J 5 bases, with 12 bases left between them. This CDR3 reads CASSSGPNTEAFF. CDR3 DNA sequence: TGTGCCAGCAGCAGTGGTCCTAATACTGAAGCTTTCTTT. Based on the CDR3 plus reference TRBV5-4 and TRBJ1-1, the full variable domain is ETGVTQSPTHLIKTRGQQVTLRCSSQSGHNTVSWYQQALGQGPQFIFQYYREEENGRGNFPPRFSGLQFPNYSSELNVNALELDDSALYLCASSSGPNTEAFFGQGTRLTVV.

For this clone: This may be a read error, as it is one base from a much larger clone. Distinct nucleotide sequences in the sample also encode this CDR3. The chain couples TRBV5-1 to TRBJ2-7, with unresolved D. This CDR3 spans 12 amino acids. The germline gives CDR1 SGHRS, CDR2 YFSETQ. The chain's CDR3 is CASYLDHYEQYF. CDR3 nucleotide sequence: TGCGCCAGCTACTTGGACCACTACGAACAGTACTTC.

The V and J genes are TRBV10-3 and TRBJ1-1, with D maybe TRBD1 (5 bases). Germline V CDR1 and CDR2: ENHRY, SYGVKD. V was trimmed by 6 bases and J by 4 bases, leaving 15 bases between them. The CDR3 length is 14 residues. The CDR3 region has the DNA TGTGCCATCAGGGGGGGTTCGCAGAGCACTGAAGCTTTCTTT. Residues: CAIRGGSQSTEAFF.

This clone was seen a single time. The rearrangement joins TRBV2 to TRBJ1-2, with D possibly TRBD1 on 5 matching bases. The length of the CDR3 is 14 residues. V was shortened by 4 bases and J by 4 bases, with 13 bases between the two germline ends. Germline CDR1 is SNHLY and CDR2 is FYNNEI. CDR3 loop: CASSGQGSTYGYTF. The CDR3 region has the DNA TGTGCCAGCAGTGGGCAGGGTTCCACCTATGGCTACACCTTC.

Here the CDR3 reads CASRESGGPNTGELFF. CDR3 nucleotide sequence: TGCGCCAGCAGGGAGTCGGGGGGACCGAACACCGGGGAGCTGTTTTTT. The rearrangement joins TRBV5-1 to TRBJ2-2, with 7 bases fitting TRBD2. The CDR3 covers 16 residues. V dropped 5 bases and J dropped 0; count of bases not matched to a gene: 7. CDR1 SGHRS and CDR2 YFSETQ come from the germline V gene.

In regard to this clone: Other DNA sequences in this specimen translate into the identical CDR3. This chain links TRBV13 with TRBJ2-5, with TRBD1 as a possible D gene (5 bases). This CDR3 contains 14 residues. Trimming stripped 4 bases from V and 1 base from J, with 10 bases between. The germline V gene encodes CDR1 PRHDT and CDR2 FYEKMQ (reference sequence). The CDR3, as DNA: TGTGCCAGCAGCTCAAGACAGATCCAAGAGACCCAGTACTTC. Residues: CASSSRQIQETQYF.

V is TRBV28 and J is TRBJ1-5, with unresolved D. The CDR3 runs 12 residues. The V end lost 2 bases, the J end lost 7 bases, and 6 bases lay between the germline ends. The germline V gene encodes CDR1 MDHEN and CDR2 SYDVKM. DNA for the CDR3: TGTGCCAGCAGTTTAGAGAACCAGCCCCAGCATTTT. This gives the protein CASSLENQPQHF.

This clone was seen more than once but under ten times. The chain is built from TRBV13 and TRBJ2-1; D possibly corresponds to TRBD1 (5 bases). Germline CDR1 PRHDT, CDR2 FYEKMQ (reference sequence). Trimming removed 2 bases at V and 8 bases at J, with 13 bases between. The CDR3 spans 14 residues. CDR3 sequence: CASSLRQMVDEQFF. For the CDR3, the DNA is TGTGCCAGCAGCTTACGACAGATGGTCGATGAGCAGTTCTTC.

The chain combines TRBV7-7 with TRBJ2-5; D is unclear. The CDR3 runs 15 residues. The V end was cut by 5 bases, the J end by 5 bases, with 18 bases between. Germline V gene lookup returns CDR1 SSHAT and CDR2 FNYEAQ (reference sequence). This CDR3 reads CASSRSTGLRETQYF. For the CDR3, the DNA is TGTGCCAGCAGCCGGAGTACGGGTTTGCGGGAGACCCAGTACTTC.

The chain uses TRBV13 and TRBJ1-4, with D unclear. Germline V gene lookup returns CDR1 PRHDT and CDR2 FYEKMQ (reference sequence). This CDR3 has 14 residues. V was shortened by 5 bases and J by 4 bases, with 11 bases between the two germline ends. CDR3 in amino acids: CASSPRMINEKLFF. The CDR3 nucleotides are TGTGCCAGCAGCCCAAGGATGATTAATGAAAAACTGTTTTTT.

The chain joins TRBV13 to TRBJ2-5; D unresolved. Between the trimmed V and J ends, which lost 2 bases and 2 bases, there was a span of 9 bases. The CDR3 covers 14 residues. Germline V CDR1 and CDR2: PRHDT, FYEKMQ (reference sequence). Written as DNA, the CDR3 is TGTGCCAGCAGCTTACGGGTCATTCAAGAGACCCAGTACTTC. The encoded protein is CASSLRVIQETQYF.

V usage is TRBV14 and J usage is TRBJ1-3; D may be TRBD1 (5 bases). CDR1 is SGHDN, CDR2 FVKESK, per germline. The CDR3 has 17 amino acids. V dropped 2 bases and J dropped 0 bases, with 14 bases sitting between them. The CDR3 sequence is CASSQIIRGLSGNTIYF. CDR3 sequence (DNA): TGTGCCAGCAGCCAAATCATTCGGGGACTCTCTGGAAACACCATATATTTT.

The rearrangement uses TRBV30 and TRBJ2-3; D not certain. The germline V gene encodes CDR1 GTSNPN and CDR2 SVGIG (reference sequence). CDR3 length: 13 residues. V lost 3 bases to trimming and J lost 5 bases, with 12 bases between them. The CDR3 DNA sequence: TGTGCCTGGAGCCCTTTTAACATAGATACGCAGTATTTT. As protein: CAWSPFNIDTQYF.

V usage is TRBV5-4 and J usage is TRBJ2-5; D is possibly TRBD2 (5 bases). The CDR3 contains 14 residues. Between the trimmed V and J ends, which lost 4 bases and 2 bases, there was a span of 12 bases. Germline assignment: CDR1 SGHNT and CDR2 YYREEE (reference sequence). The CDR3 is CASSPTTTQETQYF. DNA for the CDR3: TGTGCCAGCAGCCCCACGACTACTCAAGAGACCCAGTACTTC.

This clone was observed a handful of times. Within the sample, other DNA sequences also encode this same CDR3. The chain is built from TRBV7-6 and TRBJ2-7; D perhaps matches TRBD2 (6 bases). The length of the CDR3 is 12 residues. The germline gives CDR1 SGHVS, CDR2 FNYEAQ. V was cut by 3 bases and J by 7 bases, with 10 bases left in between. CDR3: CASSFSGREQYF. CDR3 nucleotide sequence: TGTGCCAGCAGCTTTTCAGGGAGGGAGCAGTACTTC.

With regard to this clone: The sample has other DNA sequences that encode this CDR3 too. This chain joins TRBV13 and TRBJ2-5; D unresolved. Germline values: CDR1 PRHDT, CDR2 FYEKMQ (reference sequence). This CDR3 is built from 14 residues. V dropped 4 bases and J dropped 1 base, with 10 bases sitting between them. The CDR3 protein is CASSSRQIQETQYF. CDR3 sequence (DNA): TGTGCCAGCAGCTCAAGACAAATCCAAGAGACCCAGTACTTC.

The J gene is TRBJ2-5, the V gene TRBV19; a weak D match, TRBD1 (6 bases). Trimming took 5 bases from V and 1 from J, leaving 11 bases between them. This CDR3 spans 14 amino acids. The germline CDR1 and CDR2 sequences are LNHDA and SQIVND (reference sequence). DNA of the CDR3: TGTGCCAGTAGTGGGGGCAGGGGCCAAGAGACCCAGTACTTC. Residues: CASSGGRGQETQYF.

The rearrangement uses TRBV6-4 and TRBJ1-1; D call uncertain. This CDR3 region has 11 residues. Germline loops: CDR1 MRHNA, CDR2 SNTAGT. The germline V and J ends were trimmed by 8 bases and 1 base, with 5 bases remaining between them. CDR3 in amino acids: CASERNTEAFF. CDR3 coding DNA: TGTGCCAGCGAAAGGAACACTGAAGCTTTCTTT.